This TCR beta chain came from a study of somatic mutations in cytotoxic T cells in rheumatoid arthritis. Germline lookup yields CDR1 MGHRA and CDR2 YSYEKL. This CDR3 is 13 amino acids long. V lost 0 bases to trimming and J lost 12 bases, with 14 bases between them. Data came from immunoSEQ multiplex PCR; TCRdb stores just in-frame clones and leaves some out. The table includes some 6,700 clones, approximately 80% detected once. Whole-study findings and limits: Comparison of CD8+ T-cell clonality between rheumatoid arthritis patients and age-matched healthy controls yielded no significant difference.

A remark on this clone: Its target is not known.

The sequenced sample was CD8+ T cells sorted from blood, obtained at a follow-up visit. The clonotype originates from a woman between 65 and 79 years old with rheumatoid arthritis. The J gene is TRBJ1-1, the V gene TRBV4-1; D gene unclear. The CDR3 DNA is TGCGCCAGCAGCCAAGATCGCGGCTCCGAGCCTTTCTTT. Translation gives CASSQDRGSEPFF.